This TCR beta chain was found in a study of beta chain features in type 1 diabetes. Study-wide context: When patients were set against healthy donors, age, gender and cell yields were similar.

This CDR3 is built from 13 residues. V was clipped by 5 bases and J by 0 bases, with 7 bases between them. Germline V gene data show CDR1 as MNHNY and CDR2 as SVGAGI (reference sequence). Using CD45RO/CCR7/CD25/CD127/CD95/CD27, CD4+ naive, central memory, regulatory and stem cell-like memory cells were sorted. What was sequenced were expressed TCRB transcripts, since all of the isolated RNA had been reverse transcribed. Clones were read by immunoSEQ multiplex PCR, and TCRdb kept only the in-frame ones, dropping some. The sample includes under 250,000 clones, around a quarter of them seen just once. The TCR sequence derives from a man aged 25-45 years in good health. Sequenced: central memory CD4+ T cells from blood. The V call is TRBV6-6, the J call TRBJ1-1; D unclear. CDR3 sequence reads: CASSIGMNTEAFF. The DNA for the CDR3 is TGTGCCAGCAGTATAGGGATGAACACTGAAGCTTTCTTT.